The 20 T cell receptor beta chains in this list originate from one sample, sequenced in a study of T cell responses to AZD1222 COVID-19 vaccine. Assay used: immunoSEQ multiplex PCR; TCRdb lists only in-frame clones, some missing. The sample gives 75,000 or so clones, about 91% of which show up once; 25% to 30% is in the top ten. The input for sequencing was peripheral blood, taken 28 days after the second AZD1222 dose. All receptors derive from an adult who received the AZD1222 COVID-19 vaccine.

The CDR3 loop is CASSYRGQRNYGYTF. DNA for the CDR3: TGTGCCAGCAGTTACAGGGGACAGAGAAACTATGGCTACACCTTC. The chain links TRBV6-5 to TRBJ1-2, with 7 nucleotides matching TRBD1. CDR1 and CDR2 (germline): MNHEY, SVGAGI. The V segment lost 2 bases and the J segment 2 bases; nucleotides outside the gene matches: 5. The CDR3 sequence is 15 residues long.

The chain links TRBV14 to TRBJ2-7; D not certain. CDR1 and CDR2 (germline): SGHDN, FVKESK. The V end lost 0 bases, the J end lost 2 bases, and 11 bases lay between the germline ends. The CDR3 extends over 15 amino acids. CDR3 sequence (DNA): TGTGCCAGCAGCCAAGATCTAACAAGCACCTACGAGCAGTACTTC. Amino acids: CASSQDLTSTYEQYF. The full variable domain, its missing parts supplied by reference TRBV14 and TRBJ2-7, is EAGVTQFPSHSVIEKGQTVTLRCDPISGHDNLYWYRRVMGKEIKFLLHFVKESKQDESGMPNNRFLAERTGGTYSTLKVQPAELEDSGVYFCASSQDLTSTYEQYFGPGTRLTVT.

The CDR3 sequence is CASSQDLAGGPDTQYF. In DNA, the CDR3 is TGTGCCAGCAGCCAAGATCTAGCGGGAGGGCCAGATACGCAGTATTTT. The chain combines TRBV4-2 with TRBJ2-3, with 12 bases that match TRBD2. V trimming: 0 bases; J trimming: 4 bases; junction bases outside the gene matches: 2. This CDR3 is 16 amino acids long. The germline V gene has CDR1 LGHNA and CDR2 YNFKEQ.

This chain links TRBV19 with TRBJ2-3, with D perhaps matching TRBD1 or TRBD2 (5 bases each). V lost 5 bases to trimming and J lost 2 bases, with 20 bases between them. Germline V gene data show CDR1 as LNHDA and CDR2 as SQIVND (reference sequence). The CDR3 runs to 17 residues. Here the CDR3 reads CASSPGSGSPHTDTQYF. CDR3 coding DNA: TGTGCCAGTAGTCCGGGGTCAGGGAGCCCCCACACAGATACGCAGTATTTT.

The chain carries TRBV7-2 and TRBJ1-2; tentative D call: TRBD1 (6 bases). Germline V CDR1 and CDR2: SGHTA, FQGNSA. With 1 base removed from V and 4 bases from J, the gap between germline ends came to 7 bases. The CDR3 loop spans 13 amino acids. The DNA of the CDR3 is TGTGCCAGCAGCTTAGTGGACAGCTATGGCTACACCTTC. Encoded protein: CASSLVDSYGYTF.

The rearrangement links TRBV19 to TRBJ1-5, with a possible D match to TRBD1 (6 bases). Germline V gene data show CDR1 as LNHDA and CDR2 as SQIVND (reference sequence). This CDR3 has 13 residues. V was pared by 5 bases and J by 2 bases, with 7 bases between. The CDR3 region is CASSRQGNQPQHF. Written as DNA, the CDR3 is TGTGCCAGTAGTCGACAGGGCAATCAGCCCCAGCATTTT.

V usage is TRBV5-3 and J usage is TRBJ1-1; 9 nucleotides align to TRBD1. TRBV5-3 is identified as an open reading frame with a role that is uncertain. The J segment lost 0 bases and the V segment lost 0 bases, leaving 9 bases of the junction unmatched. CDR3 length: 18 amino acids. In nucleotides, the CDR3 is TGTGCCAGAAGCTTGGGGAGGGGGGACAGGGACATGAACACTGAAGCTTTCTTT. It specifies CARSLGRGDRDMNTEAFF.

This chain joins TRBV27 and TRBJ2-3; 7 nucleotides agree with TRBD2. This CDR3 is 13 amino acids long. Germline V lookup: CDR1 MNHEY, CDR2 SMNVEV (reference sequence). With 5 bases clipped from V and 8 bases from J, the junction kept 7 bases outside the gene matches. The CDR3 region is CASSPVPGGTQYF. CDR3 bases: TGTGCCAGCAGTCCCGTCCCGGGAGGTACGCAGTATTTT.

The gene calls are TRBV28 and TRBJ2-7; 9 bases are shared with TRBD1. The ends lost 6 bases at V and 4 bases at J; junction bases unmatched: 7. In germline, CDR1 is MDHEN, CDR2 SYDVKM. The CDR3 runs to 14 residues. For the CDR3, the DNA is TGTGCCAGCAGCCCTCCGGACAGGGGTTACGAGCAGTACTTC. It specifies CASSPPDRGYEQYF.

The V and J genes are TRBV19 and TRBJ2-1, with TRBD1 identical over 7 bases. The V segment lost 9 bases and the J segment 2 bases; nucleotides outside the gene matches: 7. The CDR3 is 14 amino acids. Germline CDR1 and CDR2: LNHDA and SQIVND (reference sequence). The CDR3 spells CASRQGMTYNEQFF. The CDR3 DNA reads TGTGCCAGCCGACAGGGAATGACCTACAATGAGCAGTTCTTC. Variable domain in full (rest from reference TRBV19 and TRBJ2-1): DGGITQSPKYLFRKEGQNVTLSCEQNLNHDAMYWYRQDPGQGLRLIYYSQIVNDFQKGDIAEGYSVSREKKESFPLTVTSAQKNPTAFYLCASRQGMTYNEQFFGPGTRLTVL.

The rearrangement joins TRBV6-5 to TRBJ2-2, with 7 bases matching TRBD1. The CDR3 runs 14 residues. V trimming: 6 bases; J trimming: 0 bases; junction bases outside the gene matches: 1. Per germline, CDR1 MNHEY and CDR2 SVGAGI. CDR3 loop: CASRDRTNTGELFF. The CDR3 DNA sequence: TGTGCCAGCAGGGACAGGACGAACACCGGGGAGCTGTTTTTT.

The chain combines TRBV6-2 or TRBV6-3 with TRBJ2-1; D remains unclear. This CDR3 has 12 residues. Trimming cost V 6 bases and J 9 bases, with 12 bases left between them. Germline values: CDR1 MNHEY, CDR2 SVGEGT. The CDR3 region is CASSRQSTEQFF. CDR3 sequence (DNA): TGTGCCAGCAGCCGCCAATCCACTGAGCAGTTCTTC.

The rearrangement links TRBV28 to TRBJ2-7, with D tentatively TRBD1 or TRBD2 (5 bases each). With 7 bases removed from V and 5 bases from J, the gap between germline ends came to 18 bases. The CDR3 length is 14 residues. Germline V gene lookup returns CDR1 MDHEN and CDR2 SYDVKM. CDR3 nucleotide sequence: TGTGCCAGCACCCCTGGGGGTAGCTTCAACGAGCAGTACTTC. This gives the protein CASTPGGSFNEQYF.

The CDR3 DNA follows: TGCGCCAGCAGCTTGGACGGAGACTCTGGAAACACCATATATTTT. This encodes CASSLDGDSGNTIYF. The chain carries TRBV5-1 and TRBJ1-3; D unresolved. Germline-derived CDR1 and CDR2 are SGHRS and YFSETQ. Trimming removed 0 bases from V and 0 bases from J, with 7 bases in between. There are 15 residues in the CDR3.

The chain employs TRBV6-5 and TRBJ1-5; 7 bases are a match to TRBD1. Germline assignment: CDR1 MNHEY and CDR2 SVGAGI. CDR3 size: 14 residues. V gave up 6 bases and J gave up 5 bases; unmatched junction bases: 7. Written as DNA, the CDR3 is TGTGCCAGCAGACCAAGACAGGGCTATCAGCCCCAGCATTTT. It codes for CASRPRQGYQPQHF.

The gene calls are TRBV28 and TRBJ1-2; maybe TRBD1 (6 bases). V dropped 5 bases and J dropped 8 bases, with 18 bases sitting between them. This CDR3 is 14 amino acids long. Germline assignment: CDR1 MDHEN and CDR2 SYDVKM. Written as DNA, the CDR3 is TGTGCCAGCAGTACGACAGGTCTGTCTAGGGGCTACACCTTC. Translating it yields CASSTTGLSRGYTF.

The chain employs TRBV5-1 and TRBJ2-7, with 10 bases matching TRBD1. Germline CDR1 SGHRS, CDR2 YFSETQ. The ends lost 4 bases at V and 5 bases at J; junction bases unmatched: 9. The CDR3 is 15 residues long. The CDR3 bases are TGCGCCAGCAGCGCCCGGACAGGGGGTATCGACGAGCAGTACTTC. Protein product: CASSARTGGIDEQYF.

The chain employs TRBV9 and TRBJ1-3; the D is unclear. The CDR3 spans 14 residues. Germline CDR1 reads SGDLS; CDR2 reads YYNGEE. V was cut by 0 bases and J by 4 bases, with 8 bases left in between. CDR3 region: CASSVDRAGNTIYF. The CDR3 nucleotides are TGTGCCAGCAGCGTAGATAGGGCGGGAAACACCATATATTTT.

The V gene is TRBV9, the J gene TRBJ1-5; D not certain. Per germline, CDR1 SGDLS and CDR2 YYNGEE. The CDR3 consists of 14 residues. V lost 4 bases, J lost 6 bases, and 14 bases lay in between. CDR3 sequence reads: CASSPEGSLQPQHF. In nucleotides, the CDR3 is TGTGCCAGCAGCCCAGAGGGCAGCCTTCAGCCCCAGCATTTT. Full variable domain (outside the CDR3, taken from reference TRBV9 and TRBJ1-5): DSGVTQTPKHLITATGQRVTLRCSPRSGDLSVYWYQQSLDQGLQFLIQYYNGEERAKGNILERFSAQQFPDLHSELNLSSLELGDSALYFCASSPEGSLQPQHFGDGTRLSIL.

The chain uses TRBV7-8 and TRBJ2-7, with D perhaps TRBD2 (6 bases). This CDR3 is built from 13 residues. The germline V gene encodes CDR1 SGHVS and CDR2 FQNEAQ. The ends were cut back, 5 bases at V and 2 bases at J, with 10 bases in the middle. The CDR3 region has the DNA TGTGCCAGCAGCCCGGGAGCCCCCTACGAGCAGTACTTC. It specifies CASSPGAPYEQYF.